These T cell receptor beta chains were read from a single sample in a study of T cell responses to AZD1222 COVID-19 vaccine. Sequenced by immunoSEQ multiplex PCR; TCRdb stores in-frame clones only, minus some. The sample lists fewer than 120,000 clones; around 90% were seen once. The sample here was peripheral blood, taken on day 0 of AZD1222 vaccination. Receptor source: an adult in good health. Both conserved end residues are part of each CDR3. Each record gives: V gene, J gene, CDR3 protein.

v_call: TRBV3-1/TRBV3-2
j_call: TRBJ1-3
cdr3_aa: CASSWGNTIYF

v_call: TRBV24-1
j_call: TRBJ2-2
cdr3_aa: CATSAPSGTANTGELFF

v_call: TRBV27
j_call: TRBJ2-2
cdr3_aa: CASKVVSGRTGELFF

v_call: TRBV5-1
j_call: TRBJ2-7
cdr3_aa: CASSLGQGVSEQYF

v_call: TRBV12-5
j_call: TRBJ1-1
cdr3_aa: CASGSRPTGGNTEAFF

v_call: TRBV19
j_call: TRBJ2-1
cdr3_aa: CASRSEVRGRIYNEQFF

v_call: TRBV3-1/TRBV3-2
j_call: TRBJ1-1
cdr3_aa: CASSHHRENTEAFF

v_call: TRBV7-9
j_call: TRBJ2-7
cdr3_aa: CASSLADSYEQYF

v_call: TRBV5-6
j_call: TRBJ1-2
cdr3_aa: CASSARDSRRFSPNYGYTF

v_call: TRBV4-1
j_call: TRBJ1-2
cdr3_aa: CASSQEGALGYGYTF

v_call: TRBV19
j_call: TRBJ1-1
cdr3_aa: CASSIDGTGASAFF

v_call: TRBV7-9
j_call: TRBJ2-7
cdr3_aa: CASSFPDSSYEQYF

v_call: TRBV15
j_call: TRBJ1-5
cdr3_aa: CATSRDRDGKRQPQHF

v_call: TRBV7-2
j_call: TRBJ1-5
cdr3_aa: CASSPLLDGPQHF

v_call: TRBV5-1
j_call: TRBJ2-4
cdr3_aa: CASSRVGGAKNIQYF

v_call: TRBV10-1
j_call: TRBJ2-2
cdr3_aa: CASSESGQGSGELFF

v_call: TRBV4-1
j_call: TRBJ1-6
cdr3_aa: CASSPWGRGNSPLHF

v_call: TRBV25-1
j_call: TRBJ1-4
cdr3_aa: CASSELVHEKLFF

v_call: TRBV3-1/TRBV3-2
j_call: TRBJ2-7
cdr3_aa: CASSQDLAGDRYEQYF

v_call: TRBV11-3
j_call: TRBJ2-2
cdr3_aa: CASSRGQGSTGELFF

v_call: TRBV5-1
j_call: TRBJ2-1
cdr3_aa: CASSLRGRGISYDEQFF

v_call: TRBV5-1
j_call: TRBJ2-7
cdr3_aa: CASSTDLPLPEYF

v_call: TRBV6-1
j_call: TRBJ2-7
cdr3_aa: CASSEIYEQYF

v_call: TRBV6-5
j_call: TRBJ1-1
cdr3_aa: CASDLGQGRAFF

v_call: TRBV11-1
j_call: TRBJ1-1
cdr3_aa: CASSPRTGYTEAFF

v_call: TRBV5-1
j_call: TRBJ2-5
cdr3_aa: CASSFEGLETQYF

v_call: TRBV10-3
j_call: TRBJ1-4
cdr3_aa: CAISTSATNEKLFF

v_call: TRBV6-1
j_call: TRBJ1-5
cdr3_aa: CASSEVGRGTSNQPQHF

v_call: TRBV30
j_call: TRBJ2-1
cdr3_aa: CAWGWAPTYNEQFF

v_call: TRBV25-1
j_call: TRBJ1-1
cdr3_aa: CASSVSGRNTEAFF

v_call: TRBV10-2
j_call: TRBJ1-3
cdr3_aa: CASSEGAGNTIYF

v_call: TRBV20-1
j_call: TRBJ2-3
cdr3_aa: CSPRGGDTQYF

v_call: TRBV5-4
j_call: TRBJ1-1
cdr3_aa: CASSPENTEAFF

v_call: TRBV3-1/TRBV3-2
j_call: TRBJ1-5
cdr3_aa: CASSQGRQGSQNQPQHF

v_call: TRBV18
j_call: TRBJ1-3
cdr3_aa: CASSPPYGNTIYF

v_call: TRBV9
j_call: TRBJ2-1
cdr3_aa: CASSVEAGSDNEQFF

v_call: TRBV5-1
j_call: TRBJ1-2
cdr3_aa: CASSLVDRYYGYTF

v_call: TRBV12-3/TRBV12-4
j_call: TRBJ1-2
cdr3_aa: CASSSSIYGYTF

v_call: TRBV27
j_call: TRBJ2-7
cdr3_aa: CASTRLGPSYEQYF

v_call: TRBV5-6
j_call: TRBJ1-6
cdr3_aa: CASSSPGQGFQPLHF

v_call: TRBV5-1
j_call: TRBJ2-1
cdr3_aa: CASSVQEQGSSNEQFF

v_call: TRBV6-5
j_call: TRBJ2-7
cdr3_aa: CAINKYRDNDEQYF

v_call: TRBV14
j_call: TRBJ1-3
cdr3_aa: CASSQDNLPTRNTIYF

v_call: TRBV5-8
j_call: TRBJ1-5
cdr3_aa: CASSLAQPQHF

v_call: TRBV5-1
j_call: TRBJ1-2
cdr3_aa: CASGDRGLPDYGYTF

v_call: TRBV5-8
j_call: TRBJ2-3
cdr3_aa: CASSLRGGRNTDTQYF

v_call: TRBV6-5
j_call: TRBJ1-1
cdr3_aa: CASSYSKGGNTEAFF

v_call: TRBV7-6
j_call: TRBJ1-2
cdr3_aa: CASSSEVTGANYGYTF

v_call: TRBV27
j_call: TRBJ2-5
cdr3_aa: CASSSWTGVRETQYF